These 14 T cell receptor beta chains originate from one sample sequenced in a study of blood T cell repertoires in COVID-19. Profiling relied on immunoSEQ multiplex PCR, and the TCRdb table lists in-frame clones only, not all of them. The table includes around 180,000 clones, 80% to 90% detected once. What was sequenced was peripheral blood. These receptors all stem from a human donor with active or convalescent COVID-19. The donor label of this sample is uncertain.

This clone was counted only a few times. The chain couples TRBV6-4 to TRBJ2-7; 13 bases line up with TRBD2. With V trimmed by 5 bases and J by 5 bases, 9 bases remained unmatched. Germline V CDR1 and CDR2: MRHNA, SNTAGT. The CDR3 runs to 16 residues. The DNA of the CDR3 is TGTGCCAGCAGTAGGATGACTAGCGGGAGGAGGCACGAGCAGTACTTC. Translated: CASSRMTSGRRHEQYF.

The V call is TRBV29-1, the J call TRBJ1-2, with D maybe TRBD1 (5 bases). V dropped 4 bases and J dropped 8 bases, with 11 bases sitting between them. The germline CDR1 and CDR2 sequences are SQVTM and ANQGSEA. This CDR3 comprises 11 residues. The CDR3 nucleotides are TGCAGCGTTGTCAGGGCGCCGGGCTACACCTTC. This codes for CSVVRAPGYTF.

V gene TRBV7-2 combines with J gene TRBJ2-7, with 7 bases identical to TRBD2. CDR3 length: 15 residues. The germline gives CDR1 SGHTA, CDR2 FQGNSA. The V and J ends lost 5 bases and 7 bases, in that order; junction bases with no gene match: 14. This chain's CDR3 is CASSAQSLSGWEQYF. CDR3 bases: TGTGCCAGCAGCGCCCAGAGTCTTAGCGGGTGGGAGCAGTACTTC.

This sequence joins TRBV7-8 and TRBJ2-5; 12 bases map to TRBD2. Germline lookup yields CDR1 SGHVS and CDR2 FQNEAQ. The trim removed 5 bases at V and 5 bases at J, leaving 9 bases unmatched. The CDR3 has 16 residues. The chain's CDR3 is CASSPRTSGVRETQYF. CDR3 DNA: TGTGCCAGCAGCCCAAGGACTAGCGGGGTCCGTGAGACCCAGTACTTC.

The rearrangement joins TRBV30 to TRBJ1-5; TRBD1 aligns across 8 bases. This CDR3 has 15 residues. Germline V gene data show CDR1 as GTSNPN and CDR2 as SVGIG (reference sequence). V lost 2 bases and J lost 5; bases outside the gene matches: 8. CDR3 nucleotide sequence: TGTGCCTGGAGTAAGGACAGGGAAGAGGATCAGCCCCAGCATTTT. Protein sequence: CAWSKDREEDQPQHF. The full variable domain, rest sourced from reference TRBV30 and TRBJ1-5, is SQTIHQWPATLVQPVGSPLSLECTVEGTSNPNLYWYRQAAGRGLQLLFYSVGIGQISSEVPQNLSASRPQDRQFILSSKKLLLSDSGFYLCAWSKDREEDQPQHFGDGTRLSIL.

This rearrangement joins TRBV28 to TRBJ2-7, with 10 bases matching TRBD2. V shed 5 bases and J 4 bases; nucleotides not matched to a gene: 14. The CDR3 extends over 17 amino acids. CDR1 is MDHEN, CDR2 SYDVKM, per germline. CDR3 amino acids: CASSRNSGTSVLYEQYF. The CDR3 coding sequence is TGTGCCAGCAGTCGAAACTCCGGGACTAGCGTGTTGTACGAGCAGTACTTC.

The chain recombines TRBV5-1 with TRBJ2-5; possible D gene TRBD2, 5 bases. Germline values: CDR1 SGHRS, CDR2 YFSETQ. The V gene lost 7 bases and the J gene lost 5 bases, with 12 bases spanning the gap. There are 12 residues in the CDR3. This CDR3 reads CASGRTGETQYF. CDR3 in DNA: TGCGCCAGCGGCAGAACGGGGGAGACCCAGTACTTC. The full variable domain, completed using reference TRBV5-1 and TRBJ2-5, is KAGVTQTPRYLIKTRGQQVTLSCSPISGHRSVSWYQQTPGQGLQFLFEYFSETQRNKGNFPGRFSGRQFSNSRSEMNVSTLELGDSALYLCASGRTGETQYFGPGTRLLVL.

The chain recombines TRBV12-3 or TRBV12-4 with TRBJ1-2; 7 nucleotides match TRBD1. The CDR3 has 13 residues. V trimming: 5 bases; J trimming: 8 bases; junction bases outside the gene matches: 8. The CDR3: CASSPDRTRGYTF. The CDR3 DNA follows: TGTGCCAGCAGTCCGGACAGGACAAGGGGCTACACCTTC.

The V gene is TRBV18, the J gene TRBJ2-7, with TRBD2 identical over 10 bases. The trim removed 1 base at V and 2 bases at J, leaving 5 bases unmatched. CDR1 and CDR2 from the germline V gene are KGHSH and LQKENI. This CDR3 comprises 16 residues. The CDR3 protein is CASSPLAGGNTYEQYF. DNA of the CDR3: TGTGCCAGCTCACCACTAGCGGGAGGTAACACCTACGAGCAGTACTTC.

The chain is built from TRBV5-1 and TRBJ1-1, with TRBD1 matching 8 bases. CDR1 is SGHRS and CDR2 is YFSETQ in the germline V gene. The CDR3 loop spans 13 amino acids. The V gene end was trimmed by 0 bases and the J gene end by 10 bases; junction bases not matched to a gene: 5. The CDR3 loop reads CASSLAGGERAFF. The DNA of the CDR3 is TGCGCCAGCAGCTTGGCAGGGGGCGAGAGAGCTTTCTTT.

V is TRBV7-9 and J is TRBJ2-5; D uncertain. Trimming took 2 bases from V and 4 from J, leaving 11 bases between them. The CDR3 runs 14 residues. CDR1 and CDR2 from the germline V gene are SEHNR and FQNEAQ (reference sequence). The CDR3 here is CASSLSGRRETQYF. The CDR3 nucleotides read TGTGCCAGCAGCTTATCAGGTCGCAGAGAGACCCAGTACTTC. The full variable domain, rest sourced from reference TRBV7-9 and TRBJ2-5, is DTGVSQNPRHKITKRGQNVTFRCDPISEHNRLYWYRQTLGQGPEFLTYFQNEAQLEKSRLLSDRFSAERPKGSFSTLEIQRTEQGDSAMYLCASSLSGRRETQYFGPGTRLLVL.

CDR3 amino acids: CASSADRNQPQHF. CDR3 DNA sequence: TGTGCCAGCAGTGCCGATCGGAATCAGCCCCAGCATTTT. The rearrangement links TRBV6-4 to TRBJ1-5; D is unclear. The CDR3 totals 13 residues. V dropped 4 bases and J dropped 4 bases, with 8 bases sitting between them. The germline V gene encodes CDR1 MRHNA and CDR2 SNTAGT.

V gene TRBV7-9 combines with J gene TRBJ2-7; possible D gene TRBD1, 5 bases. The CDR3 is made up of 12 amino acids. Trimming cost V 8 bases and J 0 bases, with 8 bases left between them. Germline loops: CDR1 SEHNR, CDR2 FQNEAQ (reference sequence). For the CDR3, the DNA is TGTGCCAGCTCAAGGGGCTCCTACGAGCAGTACTTC. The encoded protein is CASSRGSYEQYF.

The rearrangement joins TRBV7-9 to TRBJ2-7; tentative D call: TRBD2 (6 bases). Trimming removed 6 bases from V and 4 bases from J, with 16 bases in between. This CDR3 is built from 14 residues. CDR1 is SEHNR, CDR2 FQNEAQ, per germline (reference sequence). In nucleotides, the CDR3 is TGTGCCAGCAGTTACCCGGGAGACCAATACGAGCAGTACTTC. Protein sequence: CASSYPGDQYEQYF.